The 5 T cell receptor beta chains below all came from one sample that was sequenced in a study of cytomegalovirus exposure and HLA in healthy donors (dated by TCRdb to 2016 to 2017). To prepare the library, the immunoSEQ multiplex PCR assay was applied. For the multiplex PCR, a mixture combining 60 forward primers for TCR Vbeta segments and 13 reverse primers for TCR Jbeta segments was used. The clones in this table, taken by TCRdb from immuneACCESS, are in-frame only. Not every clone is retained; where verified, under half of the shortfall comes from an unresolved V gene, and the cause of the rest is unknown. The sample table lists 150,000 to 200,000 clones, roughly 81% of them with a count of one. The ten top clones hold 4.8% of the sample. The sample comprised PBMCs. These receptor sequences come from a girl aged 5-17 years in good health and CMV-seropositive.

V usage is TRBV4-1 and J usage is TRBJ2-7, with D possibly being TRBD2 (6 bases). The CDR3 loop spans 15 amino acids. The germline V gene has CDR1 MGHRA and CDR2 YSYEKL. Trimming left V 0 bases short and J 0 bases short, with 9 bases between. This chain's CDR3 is CASSQEFGSSYEQYF. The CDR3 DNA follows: TGCGCCAGCAGCCAAGAATTCGGGAGCTCCTACGAGCAGTACTTC.

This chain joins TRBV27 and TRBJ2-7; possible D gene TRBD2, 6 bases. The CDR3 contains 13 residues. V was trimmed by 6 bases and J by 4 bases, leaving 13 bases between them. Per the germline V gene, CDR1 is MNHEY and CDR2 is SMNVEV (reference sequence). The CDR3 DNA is TGTGCCAGCAGCCTTACCCGGGGGTACGAGCAGTACTTC. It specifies CASSLTRGYEQYF.

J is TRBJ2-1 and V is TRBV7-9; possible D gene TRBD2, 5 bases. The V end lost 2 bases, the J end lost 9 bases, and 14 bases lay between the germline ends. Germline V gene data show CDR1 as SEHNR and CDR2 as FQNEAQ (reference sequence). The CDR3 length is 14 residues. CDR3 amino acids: CASSLTGSPGEQFF. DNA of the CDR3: TGTGCCAGCAGCTTAACGGGGAGCCCAGGTGAGCAGTTCTTC.

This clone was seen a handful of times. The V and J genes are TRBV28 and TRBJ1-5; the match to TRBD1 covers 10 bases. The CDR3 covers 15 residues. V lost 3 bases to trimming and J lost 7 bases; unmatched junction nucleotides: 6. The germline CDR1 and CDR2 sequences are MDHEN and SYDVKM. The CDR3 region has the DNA TGTGCCAGCAGTTTGGGGACAGGGGAGATCCAGCCCCAGCATTTT. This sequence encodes CASSLGTGEIQPQHF.

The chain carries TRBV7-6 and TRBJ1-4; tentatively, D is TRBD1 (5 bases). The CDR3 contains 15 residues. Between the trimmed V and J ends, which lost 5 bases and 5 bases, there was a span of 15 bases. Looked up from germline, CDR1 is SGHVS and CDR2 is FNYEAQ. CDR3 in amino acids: CASSALGGGNEKLFF. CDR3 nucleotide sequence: TGTGCCAGCAGCGCCCTTGGGGGGGGAAATGAAAAACTGTTTTTT.